This TCR beta chain stems from a study of blood T cell repertoires in COVID-19. The overall study: The origin of the acute and convalescent COVID-19 samples was the United States, Italy and Spain. PBMCs, B-cell-depleted T cells, or T cells were the source of the cDNA or gDNA that made up the material.

Method: immunoSEQ multiplex PCR; TCRdb's copy keeps in-frame clones and lacks some. The table lists approximately 170,000 clones, about nine tenths of them singletons. The sequence came from a woman in her 70s with acute or convalescent COVID-19. Sequencing input: peripheral blood.

CDR3 amino acids: CASSLAGQSLGSEAFF. Here the CDR3 DNA reads TGCGCCAGCAGCTTGGCGGGACAGTCCCTGGGGTCTGAAGCTTTCTTT. This chain joins TRBV5-1 and TRBJ1-1; 7 bases line up with TRBD1. The germline CDR1 and CDR2 sequences are SGHRS and YFSETQ. The ends lost 0 bases at V and 6 bases at J; junction bases unmatched: 11. This CDR3 has 16 amino acids.